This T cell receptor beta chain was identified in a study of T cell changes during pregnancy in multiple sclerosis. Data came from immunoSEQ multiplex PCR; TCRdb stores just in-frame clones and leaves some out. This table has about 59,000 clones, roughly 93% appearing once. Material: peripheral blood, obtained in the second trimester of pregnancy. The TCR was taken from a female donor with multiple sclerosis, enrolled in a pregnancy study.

CDR3 region: CASSFQRGYEQYF. CDR3 in DNA: TGTGCCAGCAGCTTCCAGCGGGGGTACGAGCAGTACTTC. The chain joins TRBV11-2 to TRBJ2-7; 8 bases map to TRBD2. Trimming took 3 bases from V and 4 from J; bases not matched to a gene: 2. This CDR3 has 13 amino acids. Germline CDR1 is SGHAT and CDR2 is FQNNGV.